Shown below are 9 T cell receptor beta chains from a single sample sequenced in a study of cytomegalovirus exposure and HLA in healthy donors. The PCR had 60 Vbeta and 13 Jbeta primers. Libraries were prepared by immunoSEQ multiplex PCR; TCRdb keeps only in-frame clonotypes and omits some of them. The sample includes about 60,000 clones, approximately 70% of them seen just once. Sequenced input: PBMCs. The receptors stem from a woman in her fifties or sixties in good health and CMV-seropositive.

This clone was counted between two and nine times. The rearrangement joins TRBV25-1 to TRBJ2-7, with D perhaps matching TRBD2 (5 bases). The CDR3 consists of 15 residues. The V end was cut by 3 bases, the J end by 5 bases, with 17 bases between. The germline V gene has CDR1 MGHDK and CDR2 SYGVNS. In DNA, the CDR3 is TGTGCCAGCAGTGAGAGTGTCGGGGTTAGCAACGAGCAGTACTTC. Translation gives CASSESVGVSNEQYF.

This clone has a handful of counts. The V call is TRBV5-1, the J call TRBJ2-5; a possible D gene is TRBD1 (6 bases). CDR1 SGHRS and CDR2 YFSETQ come from the germline V gene. V shed 1 base and J shed 5 bases, with 12 bases lying between them. The CDR3 contains 14 residues. Here the CDR3 reads CASSLPGAGETQYF. CDR3 in DNA: TGCGCCAGCAGCTTGCCAGGGGCCGGGGAGACCCAGTACTTC. The complete variable domain, with remaining parts taken from reference TRBV5-1 and TRBJ2-5, reads KAGVTQTPRYLIKTRGQQVTLSCSPISGHRSVSWYQQTPGQGLQFLFEYFSETQRNKGNFPGRFSGRQFSNSRSEMNVSTLELGDSALYLCASSLPGAGETQYFGPGTRLLVL.

This sequence joins TRBV6-1 and TRBJ2-5; D is uncertain. With the DNA end fitting TRBJ2-7 better, the J assignment may be wrong. This CDR3 has 14 residues. Germline lookup yields CDR1 MNHNS and CDR2 SASEGT. The CDR3, as DNA: TGTGCCAGCAGTGTCGGGTCGTTCTCCTACGAGCAGTACTTC. Protein product: CASSVGSFSYEQYF.

CDR3 loop: CASSLHAVGEQFF. CDR3 DNA sequence: TGTGCCAGCAGCTTGCATGCGGTTGGGGAGCAGTTCTTC. J is TRBJ2-1 and V is TRBV7-3; D not certain. This CDR3 contains 13 residues. Germline assignment: CDR1 SGHTA and CDR2 FQGTGA. The ends were cut back, 3 bases at V and 10 bases at J, with 13 bases in the middle.

The DNA for the CDR3 is TGCGCCAGCAGTCCCGGGACTACACCTGAGCAGTTCTTC. Translating gives CASSPGTTPEQFF. The chain employs TRBV5-1 and TRBJ2-1; 7 bases match TRBD2. Germline values: CDR1 SGHRS, CDR2 YFSETQ. The V gene end was trimmed by 5 bases and the J gene end by 9 bases; junction bases not matched to a gene: 8. The CDR3 has 13 amino acids.

The V gene is TRBV10-3, the J gene TRBJ2-1, with a tentative D call TRBD1 (6 bases). Trimming removed 4 bases from V and 0 bases from J, with 16 bases in between. This CDR3 region has 17 residues. Germline lookup yields CDR1 ENHRY and CDR2 SYGVKD. In DNA, the CDR3 is TGTGCCATCAGTGTCGCAAGGACAGCCAGCTCCTACAATGAGCAGTTCTTC. Protein sequence: CAISVARTASSYNEQFF.

V and J are TRBV9 and TRBJ1-3; 8 positions agree with TRBD1. After removal of 3 bases from V and 4 bases from J, the junction contained 6 bases not matched to a gene. The CDR3 is 15 residues long. Looked up from germline, CDR1 is SGDLS and CDR2 is YYNGEE. CDR3: CASSAGGATGNTIYF. DNA of the CDR3: TGTGCCAGCAGCGCAGGGGGCGCGACCGGAAACACCATATATTTT.

The chain employs TRBV9 and TRBJ2-5; the D is unclear. The V end lost 4 bases, the J end lost 0 bases, and 16 bases lay between the germline ends. There are 16 residues in the CDR3. CDR1 and CDR2 (germline): SGDLS, YYNGEE. The CDR3 loop reads CASSPREDSYQETQYF. CDR3 sequence (DNA): TGTGCCAGCAGCCCACGAGAGGATTCGTACCAAGAGACCCAGTACTTC.

This clone has more than one count but fewer than ten. It differs at one base from a far larger clone, so likely a read error. This sample includes further DNA sequences coding for the same CDR3. The chain employs TRBV5-6 and TRBJ1-5; D might be TRBD1 (6 bases). Germline V CDR1 and CDR2: SGHDT, YYEEEE. Trimming removed 4 bases at V and 3 bases at J, with 17 bases between. The CDR3 spans 16 residues. CDR3 in DNA: TGTGCCAGCAGCCAATACAAGGACAGCCCCAATCAGCCCCAGCATTTT. It specifies CASSQYKDSPNQPQHF.